The 25 T cell receptor beta chains below were found in one sample sequenced in a study of low-dose radiotherapy and immunotherapy resistance in tumors. First-strand cDNA used TRAV- and TRBV-specific primers, covering alpha and beta chains. Both a constant-region primer and a V-primer adapter served to amplify TCRs across 20 PCR cycles. TCRdb reprocessed the reads via MiXCR and lists one record per CDR3 protein. The sample contains approximately 70,000 distinct CDR3 sequences, approximately 31% of which appear only once. This sample's time point: before trial treatment. This sample comprised PBMCs, obtained before treatment. These receptors all come from a female donor with ovarian cancer.

This clonotype was observed at least ten times. V usage is TRBV20-1 and J usage is TRBJ2-5; D remains ambiguous. The germline V gene encodes CDR1 DFQATT and CDR2 SNEGSKA (reference sequence). Trimming removed 0 bases at V and 4 bases at J, with 6 bases between. The length of the CDR3 is 12 residues. The CDR3 sequence is CSARETGETQYF. Written as DNA, the CDR3 is TGCAGTGCTAGAGAGACCGGAGAGACCCAGTACTTC.

This clonotype was counted at least ten times. The V call is TRBV30, the J call TRBJ1-5; a possible D gene is TRBD1 (6 bases). Per germline, CDR1 GTSNPN and CDR2 SVGIG (reference sequence). The V end lost 3 bases, the J end lost 1 base, and 7 bases lay between the germline ends. The CDR3 sequence is 13 residues long. CDR3 bases: TGTGCCTGGAGCGGACAGAGCAATCAGCCCCAGCATTTT. Residues: CAWSGQSNQPQHF. The whole variable domain, remainder taken from reference TRBV30 and TRBJ1-5, is SQTIHQWPATLVQPVGSPLSLECTVEGTSNPNLYWYRQAAGRGLQLLFYSVGIGQISSEVPQNLSASRPQDRQFILSSKKLLLSDSGFYLCAWSGQSNQPQHFGDGTRLSIL.

A few counts support this clonotype. This chain links TRBV20-1 with TRBJ1-2, with D perhaps matching TRBD1 (5 bases). V gave up 3 bases and J gave up 4 bases, with 18 bases separating them. Germline V gene sequence: CDR1 DFQATT, CDR2 SNEGSKA (reference sequence). This CDR3 spans 15 amino acids. The CDR3 sequence is CSARRAGQGVYGYTF. The CDR3 DNA sequence: TGCAGTGCTAGGCGGGCAGGGCAAGGAGTCTATGGCTACACCTTC.

This clonotype was observed at least ten times. This chain connects TRBV7-6 to TRBJ2-7, with 8 bases fitting TRBD1. This CDR3 is built from 18 residues. V shed 5 bases and J 1 base; nucleotides not matched to a gene: 16. CDR1 is SGHVS and CDR2 is FNYEAQ in the germline V gene. The CDR3 bases are TGTGCCAGCAGCCCGCTGTCAGAACCGGGACAGGTGTCCTACGAGCAGTACTTC. It codes for CASSPLSEPGQVSYEQYF.

At least ten counts were recorded for this clonotype. The genes are TRBV11-1 and TRBJ2-7; TRBD1 aligns across 7 bases. V lost 3 bases to trimming and J lost 6 bases; unmatched junction nucleotides: 5. The CDR3 loop spans 13 amino acids. Germline CDR1 is SGHAT and CDR2 is FQDESV (reference sequence). DNA of the CDR3: TGTGCCAGCAGCTTGGGCCACAGGGGCGAGCAGTACTTC. This translates into CASSLGHRGEQYF.

This clonotype was seen at least ten times. V and J are TRBV21-1 and TRBJ1-2. TRBV21-1 is classified as a pseudogene. CDR3 length: 11 residues. CDR3 loop: CASSKGGGYTF. The CDR3 region has the DNA TGTGCCAGCAGCAAAGGTGGGGGCTACACCTTC.

This clonotype has a count of ten or more. V usage is TRBV6-2 or TRBV6-3 and J usage is TRBJ2-1; weak D call: TRBD2 (6 bases). Looked up from germline, CDR1 is MNHEY and CDR2 is SVGEGT. Deletions cut 5 bases from V and 0 bases from J, with 14 bases between. The CDR3 loop spans 16 amino acids. The CDR3 nucleotides read TGTGCCAGCAGTGGAGGGGCCCTAGGCTCCTACAATGAGCAGTTCTTC. The encoded protein is CASSGGALGSYNEQFF.

The sample holds many counts of this clonotype. The rearrangement joins TRBV24-1 to TRBJ2-1; tentatively, D is TRBD1 or TRBD2 (7 bases each). In germline, CDR1 is KGHDR, CDR2 SFDVKD. The CDR3 sequence is 15 residues long. Trimming cost V 0 bases and J 8 bases, with 13 bases left between them. This chain's CDR3 is CATSDLSRGGDEQFF. In nucleotides, the CDR3 is TGTGCCACCAGTGATTTGAGCAGGGGGGGGGATGAGCAGTTCTTC.

This clonotype was detected once. The chain couples TRBV5-5 to TRBJ2-3; 9 bases fit TRBD1. Per the germline V gene, CDR1 is SGHKS and CDR2 is YYEKEE (reference sequence). The CDR3 covers 15 residues. The V segment lost 3 bases and the J segment 5 bases; nucleotides outside the gene matches: 7. CDR3 DNA: TGTGCCAGCAGCTCCGGGACAGGGAAGAAAGATACGCAGTATTTT. Translation: CASSSGTGKKDTQYF.

Turning to this clonotype: The likely explanation is a read error, given a far larger clone one base away. The rearrangement uses TRBV7-2 and TRBJ2-1; TRBD2 matches at 11 bases. The CDR3 covers 14 residues. J lost 6 bases, V lost 4 bases, and 2 bases had no gene match. Germline assignment: CDR1 SGHTA and CDR2 FQGNSA. The CDR3 protein is CASSSTSGANEQFF. CDR3 DNA sequence: TGTGCCAGCAGCTCGACTAGCGGGGCCAATGAGCAGTTCTTC.

This clonotype has more than one count but fewer than ten. This chain uses TRBV5-8 with TRBJ2-2; D call uncertain. Germline loops: CDR1 SGHTS, CDR2 YDEGEE. With 0 bases removed from V and 1 base from J, the gap between germline ends came to 7 bases. This CDR3 has 15 residues. CDR3 amino acids: CASSLAQVNTGELFF. The CDR3 bases are TGTGCCAGCAGCTTGGCCCAGGTGAACACCGGGGAGCTGTTTTTT. Full variable domain (remainder filled in from reference TRBV5-8 and TRBJ2-2): EAGVTQSPTHLIKTRGQQATLRCSPISGHTSVYWYQQALGLGLQFLLWYDEGEERNRGNFPPRFSGRQFPNYSSELNVNALELEDSALYLCASSLAQVNTGELFFGEGSRLTVL.

The J gene is TRBJ2-1, the V gene TRBV5-1; no firm D call. The CDR3 runs 16 residues. The ends were cut back, 1 base at V and 6 bases at J, with 17 bases in the middle. Looked up from germline, CDR1 is SGHRS and CDR2 is YFSETQ. DNA for the CDR3: TGCGCCAGCAGCTTGAGGGCCAGCTTCTCACCCAATGAGCAGTTCTTC. This codes for CASSLRASFSPNEQFF.

In this sample, this clonotype turned up many times. The CDR3 here is CSGGRGGDADTQYF. The CDR3 region has the DNA TGCAGCGGGGGCAGGGGGGGAGACGCAGATACGCAGTATTTT. The genes are TRBV29-1 and TRBJ2-3, with D possibly being TRBD1 or TRBD2 (7 bases each). The CDR3 loop spans 14 amino acids. Looked up from germline, CDR1 is SQVTM and CDR2 is ANQGSEA. V was shortened by 7 bases and J by 4 bases, with 18 bases between the two germline ends.

This clonotype was picked up many times. The chain couples TRBV12-3 or TRBV12-4 to TRBJ1-2; D is unclear. This CDR3 comprises 16 residues. Trimming took off 5 bases at V and 2 bases at J, with 18 bases between the two ends. CDR3: CASSRSSGSRNYGYTF. CDR3 DNA sequence: TGTGCCAGCAGTCGGTCCTCCGGTAGTCGGAACTATGGCTACACCTTC.

The V and J genes are TRBV20-1 and TRBJ2-4, with D perhaps TRBD2 (7 bases). The V end lost 6 bases, the J end lost 4 bases, and 19 bases lay between the germline ends. The length of the CDR3 is 15 residues. Per the germline V gene, CDR1 is DFQATT and CDR2 is SNEGSKA (reference sequence). As DNA, the CDR3 is TGCAGTGCCAATAGGGGGGGGCTGGCGAAAAACATTCAGTACTTC. The encoded protein is CSANRGGLAKNIQYF.

This clonotype was picked up many times. The CDR3 region has the DNA TGCAGTGCTAGAGGGGGTAGCGCCCAGACCCAGTACTTC. This sequence encodes CSARGGSAQTQYF. V is TRBV20-1 and J is TRBJ2-5, with D perhaps TRBD2 (5 bases). CDR1 and CDR2 (germline): DFQATT, SNEGSKA (reference sequence). V was pared by 1 base and J by 6 bases, with 12 bases between. The CDR3 contains 13 residues.

This clonotype was found many times. The rearrangement uses TRBV29-1 and TRBJ2-3; possible D gene TRBD2, 6 bases. This CDR3 is 17 amino acids long. Germline V gene sequence: CDR1 SQVTM, CDR2 ANQGSEA. V dropped 6 bases and J dropped 2 bases, with 24 bases sitting between them. The CDR3: CSVEGSFRLLHTDTQYF. CDR3 in DNA: TGCAGCGTGGAGGGATCCTTTAGACTCCTCCACACAGATACGCAGTATTTT.

This clonotype was seen at least ten times. The chain recombines TRBV6-2 or TRBV6-3 with TRBJ1-5; 8 bases fit TRBD1. V trimming: 5 bases; J trimming: 3 bases; junction bases outside the gene matches: 9. Germline V CDR1 and CDR2: MNHEY, SVGEGT. This CDR3 region has 16 residues. CDR3 in amino acids: CASSTRQGPVNQPQHF. CDR3 DNA sequence: TGTGCCAGCAGTACCAGACAGGGGCCAGTCAATCAGCCCCAGCATTTT.

V is TRBV5-1 and J is TRBJ2-7; D ambiguous. Trimming left V 0 bases short and J 5 bases short, with 12 bases between. Per the germline V gene, CDR1 is SGHRS and CDR2 is YFSETQ. This CDR3 comprises 14 residues. The CDR3 nucleotides are TGCGCCAGCAGCTTGGCCCGTGGGCGGAACGAGCAGTACTTC. Translated, it gives CASSLARGRNEQYF. The whole variable domain, filled in from reference TRBV5-1 and TRBJ2-7, reads KAGVTQTPRYLIKTRGQQVTLSCSPISGHRSVSWYQQTPGQGLQFLFEYFSETQRNKGNFPGRFSGRQFSNSRSEMNVSTLELGDSALYLCASSLARGRNEQYFGPGTRLTVT.

The V and J genes are TRBV19 and TRBJ1-5; 9 bases map to TRBD1. Trimming at V came to 4 bases and at J to 1 base, leaving 2 bases not matched to a gene. This CDR3 contains 15 residues. The germline V gene encodes CDR1 LNHDA and CDR2 SQIVND (reference sequence). This CDR3 reads CASSRGQGSNQPQHF. In DNA form, the CDR3 reads TGTGCCAGTAGTAGGGGACAGGGAAGCAATCAGCCCCAGCATTTT.

The sample holds many counts of this clonotype. This chain connects TRBV20-1 to TRBJ1-6, with D unclear. This CDR3 is 13 amino acids long. CDR1 and CDR2 (germline): DFQATT, SNEGSKA (reference sequence). V was pared by 4 bases and J by 5 bases, with 9 bases between. The CDR3 region is CSAISRDNSPLHF. The CDR3 region has the DNA TGCAGTGCTATCAGCCGTGATAATTCACCCCTCCACTTT.

The chain joins TRBV6-1 to TRBJ1-1; TRBD1 agrees at 9 bases. CDR1 is MNHNS and CDR2 is SASEGT in the germline V gene. Germline trimming cut 5 bases from V and 8 bases from J; bases unmatched to any gene: 12. The CDR3 is 15 amino acids. CDR3 DNA: TGTGCCAGCAGTCGACCGGGACAGGGCGGTTCGGAAGCTTTCTTT. Protein product: CASSRPGQGGSEAFF.

This clonotype has ten or more counts. The chain joins TRBV4-2 to TRBJ2-1; D call uncertain. The ends were cut back, 0 bases at V and 7 bases at J, with 13 bases in the middle. Germline-derived CDR1 and CDR2 are LGHNA and YNFKEQ. This CDR3 contains 15 residues. The CDR3, as DNA: TGTGCCAGCAGCCAAGACAGGCTCCTTGGGAATGAGCAGTTCTTC. Translating it yields CASSQDRLLGNEQFF.

Ten or more counts support this clonotype. The rearrangement uses TRBV5-6 and TRBJ2-7; TRBD2 matches at 7 bases. This CDR3 spans 16 amino acids. Germline V gene sequence: CDR1 SGHDT, CDR2 YYEEEE. The J segment lost 0 bases and the V segment lost 2 bases, leaving 8 bases of the junction unmatched. This chain's CDR3 is CASSFGVGGSSYEQYF. As DNA, the CDR3 is TGTGCCAGCAGCTTTGGGGTGGGCGGGAGCTCCTACGAGCAGTACTTC.

This clonotype appeared a single time. The chain links TRBV7-2 to TRBJ2-4, with 11 bases aligning to TRBD2. Germline CDR1 is SGHTA and CDR2 is FQGNSA. The CDR3 runs to 19 residues. Trimming cost V 4 bases and J 6 bases; bases outside gene matches: 17. CDR3 sequence: CASSSPAGVAGGPRNIQYF. DNA for the CDR3: TGTGCCAGCAGCTCGCCGGCTGGGGTAGCGGGGGGGCCGAGAAACATTCAGTACTTC.